The 26 T cell receptor beta chains listed next were all sequenced from one sample in a study of blood T cell repertoires in COVID-19. The data were produced by immunoSEQ multiplex PCR, yet TCRdb's version contains in-frame clones alone and is incomplete. The sample consists of 160,000 or so clones, around 80% of them appearing once. Sequencing was performed on peripheral blood. The source is a woman aged 70 to 79 with acute or convalescent COVID-19.

The gene calls are TRBV4-1 and TRBJ1-1; TRBD1 matches at 9 bases. The germline V gene has CDR1 MGHRA and CDR2 YSYEKL. Trimming at V came to 0 bases and at J to 1 base, leaving 0 bases not matched to a gene. The CDR3 length is 15 residues. The CDR3 nucleotides read TGCGCCAGCAGCCAAGAGGGACAGGGGAACACTGAAGCTTTCTTT. The encoded protein is CASSQEGQGNTEAFF.

The genes are TRBV5-8 and TRBJ2-7; TRBD2 aligns across 11 bases. The CDR3 consists of 16 residues. V was clipped by 2 bases and J by 5 bases; unmatched bases: 9. Germline assignment: CDR1 SGHTS and CDR2 YDEGEE. The CDR3 loop is CASSFSGRALFDEQYF. DNA for the CDR3: TGTGCCAGCAGCTTTAGCGGGAGGGCCCTGTTCGACGAGCAGTACTTC.

The gene calls are TRBV5-1 and TRBJ2-1; 12 bases map to TRBD2. Trimming at V came to 0 bases and at J to 7 bases, leaving 5 bases not matched to a gene. The CDR3 contains 16 residues. CDR1 is SGHRS, CDR2 YFSETQ, per germline. The CDR3 protein is CASSLAGLAGTNEQFF. CDR3 in DNA: TGCGCCAGCAGCTTGGCTGGACTAGCGGGAACGAATGAGCAGTTCTTC.

The rearrangement uses TRBV5-1 and TRBJ2-1; 9 bases match TRBD1. Trimming cost V 4 bases and J 9 bases; bases outside gene matches: 11. This CDR3 is 15 amino acids long. CDR1 and CDR2 from the germline V gene are SGHRS and YFSETQ. As DNA, the CDR3 is TGCGCCAGCAGCCGGGACAGGGTCAATGGAGGTGAGCAGTTCTTC. Translated, it gives CASSRDRVNGGEQFF.

In nucleotides, the CDR3 is TGTGCCAGCTCACCATTACAGGAGGGCACTGAAGCTTTCTTT. Translation gives CASSPLQEGTEAFF. The chain joins TRBV18 to TRBJ1-1; possibly TRBD1 for D (5 bases). The germline gives CDR1 KGHSH, CDR2 LQKENI. The CDR3 is 14 residues long. V was cut by 2 bases and J by 4 bases, with 11 bases left in between.

The chain combines TRBV4-3 with TRBJ1-2, with D maybe TRBD1 (5 bases). The V end was cut by 1 base, the J end by 5 bases, with 14 bases between. The CDR3 has 15 residues. CDR1 is LGHNA and CDR2 is YSLEER in the germline V gene. The CDR3 DNA reads TGCGCCAGCAGCCAAGGGCTGAACGGGGGATATGGCTACACCTTC. Its protein product is CASSQGLNGGYGYTF.

The chain employs TRBV5-1 and TRBJ1-4; TRBD1 matches at 9 bases. Germline CDR1 SGHRS, CDR2 YFSETQ. Trimming at V came to 0 bases and at J to 5 bases, leaving 11 bases not matched to a gene. The CDR3 loop spans 18 amino acids. This CDR3 is CASSLDPLTGGVNEKLFF. CDR3 DNA sequence: TGCGCCAGCAGCTTGGATCCACTGACAGGGGGAGTCAATGAAAAACTGTTTTTT.

This chain links TRBV5-1 with TRBJ1-1; no firm D call. CDR1 is SGHRS and CDR2 is YFSETQ in the germline V gene. Between the trimmed V and J ends, which lost 5 bases and 2 bases, there was a span of 10 bases. The CDR3 sequence is 13 residues long. DNA for the CDR3: TGCGCCAGCAGTTACGGGTTAAACACTGAAGCTTTCTTT. This sequence encodes CASSYGLNTEAFF.

V and J are TRBV5-4 and TRBJ2-1; TRBD2 agrees at 12 bases. Germline-derived CDR1 and CDR2 are SGHNT and YYREEE (reference sequence). The CDR3 sequence is 19 residues long. Trimming took 2 bases from V and 0 from J; bases not matched to a gene: 9. The CDR3 loop reads CASSFSLAGGRGSYNEQFF. In DNA, the CDR3 is TGTGCCAGCAGCTTCAGTCTAGCGGGAGGGAGGGGCTCCTACAATGAGCAGTTCTTC.

The chain is built from TRBV4-1 and TRBJ1-2; D may be TRBD1 (6 bases). The CDR3 loop spans 15 amino acids. Germline V gene lookup returns CDR1 MGHRA and CDR2 YSYEKL. Trimming removed 1 base at V and 6 bases at J, with 15 bases between. The CDR3 loop is CASSQAAGGANGYTF. CDR3 bases: TGCGCCAGCAGCCAAGCAGCGGGGGGCGCGAATGGCTACACCTTC.

This clone was observed once. This chain links TRBV28 with TRBJ2-4, with 8 bases fitting TRBD2. The junction had 8 bases not matched to a gene; V was cut back by 7 bases and J by 6 bases. Looked up from germline, CDR1 is MDHEN and CDR2 is SYDVKM. This CDR3 has 14 amino acids. DNA of the CDR3: TGTGCCAGCACTCAAACCGGGGGGGCAAACATTCAGTACTTC. This sequence encodes CASTQTGGANIQYF. Together with reference TRBV28 and TRBJ2-4, the CDR3 gives the full variable domain: DVKVTQSSRYLVKRTGEKVFLECVQDMDHENMFWYRQDPGLGLRLIYFSYDVKMKEKGDIPEGYSVSREKKERFSLILESASTNQTSMYLCASTQTGGANIQYFGAGTRLSVL.

The V gene is TRBV6-5, the J gene TRBJ1-2; 7 bases fit TRBD1. The CDR3 has 13 amino acids. Germline CDR1 and CDR2: MNHEY and SVGAGI. V trimming: 7 bases; J trimming: 4 bases; junction bases outside the gene matches: 6. This CDR3 is CASTPQGTYGYTF. CDR3 in DNA: TGTGCCAGCACCCCACAGGGGACCTATGGCTACACCTTC.

This chain links TRBV5-8 with TRBJ2-3; 8 bases fit TRBD1. Germline loops: CDR1 SGHTS, CDR2 YDEGEE. Trimming at V came to 3 bases and at J to 1 base, leaving 4 bases not matched to a gene. This CDR3 is built from 15 residues. CDR3 amino acids: CASSYQGARTDTQYF. In nucleotides, the CDR3 is TGTGCCAGCAGCTACCAGGGGGCGCGCACAGATACGCAGTATTTT.

This sequence joins TRBV24-1 and TRBJ2-7; D call uncertain. Germline V gene lookup returns CDR1 KGHDR and CDR2 SFDVKD. V was trimmed by 2 bases and J by 3 bases, leaving 7 bases between them. This CDR3 is built from 13 residues. CDR3 in amino acids: CATSDSPNYEQYF. The CDR3 region has the DNA TGTGCCACCAGTGATTCCCCTAACTACGAGCAGTACTTC.

On this clone: This specimen includes other DNA sequences encoding the same CDR3. This chain joins TRBV19 and TRBJ1-1; 7 bases line up with TRBD1. The CDR3 loop spans 15 amino acids. J lost 5 bases, V lost 5 bases, and 11 bases had no gene match. Per germline, CDR1 LNHDA and CDR2 SQIVND (reference sequence). CDR3 in amino acids: CASSPRTGGGTEAFF. The DNA of the CDR3 is TGTGCCAGTAGTCCGAGGACAGGTGGGGGGACTGAAGCTTTCTTT.

The chain recombines TRBV28 with TRBJ2-3; 9 positions match TRBD2. J was trimmed by 5 bases and V by 5 bases; bases with no gene match: 11. The germline V gene has CDR1 MDHEN and CDR2 SYDVKM. CDR3 size: 16 residues. This CDR3 reads CASSKRASGTGDTQYF. The CDR3 DNA reads as TGTGCCAGCAGTAAACGAGCTAGCGGGACGGGAGATACGCAGTATTTT.

The chain uses TRBV5-6 and TRBJ2-5, with 7 nucleotides matching TRBD1. Per the germline V gene, CDR1 is SGHDT and CDR2 is YYEEEE. The junction had 5 bases not matched to a gene; V was cut back by 2 bases and J by 1 base. There are 15 residues in the CDR3. The DNA of the CDR3 is TGTGCCAGCAGCTTCCTACAGGGGTCCCAAGAGACCCAGTACTTC. Translation: CASSFLQGSQETQYF.

This chain uses TRBV18 with TRBJ1-6; D remains ambiguous. The V end lost 0 bases, the J end lost 6 bases, and 9 bases lay between the germline ends. This CDR3 comprises 15 residues. Per the germline V gene, CDR1 is KGHSH and CDR2 is LQKENI. The CDR3 DNA is TGTGCCAGCTCACCACCCGCAGGCGCTAATTCACCCCTCCACTTT. Translated: CASSPPAGANSPLHF.

The chain employs TRBV3-1 (or the pseudogene TRBV3-2) and TRBJ2-1, with TRBD2 identical over 10 bases. The junction had 5 bases not matched to a gene; V was cut back by 7 bases and J by 8 bases. Per the germline V gene, CDR1 is LGHDT and CDR2 is YNNKEL (reference sequence). This CDR3 is 13 amino acids long. CDR3 nucleotide sequence: TGTGCCAGCAAGAAGCGGGGGGGCCATGAGCAGTTCTTC. Translated, it gives CASKKRGGHEQFF.

The rearrangement uses TRBV9 and TRBJ1-4, with D hard to call. V was clipped by 0 bases and J by 0 bases, with 9 bases between them. CDR3 length: 16 amino acids. Germline assignment: CDR1 SGDLS and CDR2 YYNGEE. CDR3 region: CASSVEGVATNEKLFF. The DNA of the CDR3 is TGTGCCAGCAGCGTAGAGGGAGTCGCAACTAATGAAAAACTGTTTTTT.

The V call is TRBV19, the J call TRBJ2-1; a possible D gene is TRBD1 (8 bases). The CDR3 contains 15 residues. With 4 bases removed from V and 9 bases from J, the gap between germline ends came to 19 bases. CDR1 LNHDA and CDR2 SQIVND come from the germline V gene (reference sequence). This chain's CDR3 is CASSRLTGEGSEQFF. CDR3 bases: TGTGCCAGTAGTAGGTTGACAGGGGAGGGGAGTGAGCAGTTCTTC.

This chain uses TRBV5-1 with TRBJ1-2; 11 bases are shared with TRBD1. The CDR3 spans 16 residues. The V gene end was trimmed by 0 bases and the J gene end by 8 bases; junction bases not matched to a gene: 9. The germline V gene has CDR1 SGHRS and CDR2 YFSETQ. The CDR3 sequence: CASSLGTGGLFWGYTF. The DNA of the CDR3 is TGCGCCAGCAGCTTGGGGACAGGGGGCTTATTTTGGGGCTACACCTTC.

The genes are TRBV5-4 and TRBJ1-1; D possibly corresponds to TRBD1 (6 bases). The V gene's germline CDR1 is SGHNT and CDR2 YYREEE (reference sequence). V lost 0 bases to trimming and J lost 1 base, with 19 bases between them. The CDR3 length is 18 residues. The CDR3 protein is CASSLGSATLGGNTEAFF. The CDR3, as DNA: TGTGCCAGCAGCTTGGGCAGTGCGACGTTAGGGGGGAACACTGAAGCTTTCTTT. The full variable domain, in which reference TRBV5-4 and TRBJ1-1 provide the parts outside the CDR3, is ETGVTQSPTHLIKTRGQQVTLRCSSQSGHNTVSWYQQALGQGPQFIFQYYREEENGRGNFPPRFSGLQFPNYSSELNVNALELDDSALYLCASSLGSATLGGNTEAFFGQGTRLTVV.

The rearrangement links TRBV11-2 to TRBJ1-2, with 8 bases matching TRBD1. Germline assignment: CDR1 SGHAT and CDR2 FQNNGV. The CDR3 is 16 amino acids. Trimming cost V 3 bases and J 2 bases; bases outside gene matches: 8. The CDR3 DNA sequence: TGTGCCAGCAGCTTTCGCCAGGGGGCAATAAACTATGGCTACACCTTC. Its translation is CASSFRQGAINYGYTF.

The CDR3 sequence is CSVVFAPANGYTF. The CDR3, as DNA: TGCAGCGTTGTTTTTGCGCCAGCGAATGGCTACACCTTC. This chain joins TRBV29-1 and TRBJ1-2; D not resolved. V lost 4 bases and J 6 bases, leaving 15 bases between the germline ends. This CDR3 is 13 amino acids long. Germline CDR1 SQVTM, CDR2 ANQGSEA.

The genes are TRBV7-9 and TRBJ1-2, with TRBD1 matching over 9 bases. After removal of 5 bases from V and 8 bases from J, the junction contained 6 bases not matched to a gene. Germline V gene data show CDR1 as SEHNR and CDR2 as FQNEAQ (reference sequence). The CDR3 is 13 residues long. CDR3 amino acids: CASSEQGARGYTF. CDR3 DNA: TGTGCCAGCAGCGAACAGGGGGCGCGAGGCTACACCTTC.